This T cell receptor beta chain was sequenced during a study of blood T cell repertoires in COVID-19. On the study more broadly: COVID-19 samples, acute and convalescent, were from the United States, Italy and Spain. The cDNA or gDNA used as material had been derived from T cells, B-cell-depleted T cells, or PBMCs.

Libraries were prepared by immunoSEQ multiplex PCR; TCRdb keeps only in-frame clonotypes and omits some of them. The sample has under 500,000 clones, about 90% seen once. The study drew participants aged about 18 to 90 years from 20 to 30 US areas. Participants' own reports of clinical history determined their cohort assignment. Trimming took 2 bases from V and 8 from J; bases not matched to a gene: 7. The CDR3 is made up of 13 amino acids. From germline, CDR1 is GTSNPN and CDR2 SVGIG (reference sequence). Sequenced sample: PBMCs or T cells enriched from blood (not recorded which). This TCR derives from a woman aged 18-29 years with acute COVID-19. J is TRBJ1-2 and V is TRBV30; 8 bases line up with TRBD1. The CDR3 loop reads CAWSSQGVGGYTF. The CDR3 nucleotides read TGTGCCTGGAGTTCACAGGGGGTAGGGGGCTACACCTTC.